This T cell receptor beta chain came from a study of CD8 T cells in Susac syndrome. Germline V CDR1 and CDR2: SGHDT, YYEEEE. CDR3 length: 14 residues. V lost 2 bases to trimming and J lost 2 bases, with 7 bases between them. It was with random hexamers that about 0.45 to 1 ug RNA was reverse transcribed. Each CDR3 protein is one row after TCRdb ran MiXCR on the immunoSEQ multiplex PCR reads. The sample holds more than 70,000 distinct CDR3 sequences; approximately 92% are singletons and the top ten take 0.32%. This clonotype came up once. Sample: CD8+ T cells from PBMCs. The sequence derives from a human donor in good health. The chain links TRBV5-6 to TRBJ2-2, with D unclear. CDR3 DNA: TGTGCCAGCAGCTTTCAGTTCAACACCGGGGAGCTGTTTTTT. Residues: CASSFQFNTGELFF.